Below, 16 T cell receptor beta chains from the same sample are listed, as sequenced in a study of spatial heterogeneity in lung cancer. Study-wide results and caveats: The study found that expanded intratumoral alpha and beta TCR counts tracked tumor mutation counts.

These receptors' targets are unknown. Time point of the sample: sample taken at primary tumor resection. TCRdb independently ran MiXCR on the 5' RACE reads; one entry per CDR3 protein. Here the sample spans some 15,000 distinct CDR3 sequences, about 5% being singletons. The starting material was lung tumor tissue, obtained at surgery. The receptor set was obtained from a male donor with early-stage non-small cell lung cancer.

This clonotype was detected ten times or more. The CDR3: CASRHSRDPSPNTQYF. For the CDR3, the DNA is TGTGCCAGCAGGCACAGTCGGGACCCCAGCCCAAATACGCAGTATTTT. The V and J genes are TRBV6-2 or TRBV6-3 and TRBJ2-3, with D perhaps matching TRBD1 or TRBD2 (5 bases each). This CDR3 has 16 amino acids. Germline CDR1 and CDR2: MNHEY and SVGEGT. V lost 6 bases and J lost 7, with 23 bases in between.

This clonotype is categorized as medium-sized. The V gene is TRBV12-3 or TRBV12-4, the J gene TRBJ1-1, with D tentatively TRBD1 (6 bases). Trimming removed 7 bases from V and 4 bases from J, with 13 bases in between. CDR3 length: 13 amino acids. CDR3 protein: CASTIGGSTEAFF. The CDR3 DNA reads as TGTGCCAGCACCATAGGGGGGAGCACTGAAGCTTTCTTT.

This clonotype came up many times. This chain joins TRBV7-3 and TRBJ2-3; the D gene is possibly TRBD2 (6 bases). The CDR3 is made up of 14 amino acids. Germline lookup yields CDR1 SGHTA and CDR2 FQGTGA. V lost 5 bases and J 4 bases, leaving 13 bases between the germline ends. The CDR3 DNA reads as TGTGCCAGCAGCCCGGGACTCCTTCCAGATACGCAGTATTTT. This translates into CASSPGLLPDTQYF. Together with reference TRBV7-3 and TRBJ2-3, the CDR3 gives the full variable domain: GAGVSQTPSNKVTEKGKYVELRCDPISGHTALYWYRQSLGQGPEFLIYFQGTGAADDSGLPNDRFFAVRPEGSVSTLKIQRTERGDSAVYLCASSPGLLPDTQYFGPGTRLTVL.

This clonotype showed up many times. The V gene is TRBV11-3, the J gene TRBJ2-3; 14 nucleotides line up with TRBD2. Germline V lookup: CDR1 SGHNT, CDR2 YENEEA. The CDR3 consists of 18 residues. V lost 5 bases, J lost 1 base, and 8 bases stayed unmatched. Written as DNA, the CDR3 is TGTGCCAGCAGCCCTCTGGGACTAGCGGGAGTACGCACAGATACGCAGTATTTT. Translation: CASSPLGLAGVRTDTQYF.

This clonotype was counted many times. This chain links TRBV6-2 or TRBV6-3 with TRBJ2-6, with D possibly being TRBD1 (6 bases). This CDR3 has 15 amino acids. The V gene lost 5 bases and the J gene lost 0 bases, with 8 bases spanning the gap. The germline CDR1 and CDR2 sequences are MNHEY and SVGEGT. The CDR3 DNA sequence: TGTGCCAGCAGTCAGGGGCACTCTGGGGCCAACGTCCTGACTTTC. It encodes CASSQGHSGANVLTF.

This clonotype was seen ten or more times. This chain joins TRBV29-1 and TRBJ2-3, with no clear D. Germline-derived CDR1 and CDR2 are SQVTM and ANQGSEA. The V gene lost 4 bases and the J gene lost 5 bases, with 13 bases spanning the gap. The CDR3 has 13 residues. The CDR3 is CSVAPTRGDTQYF. The CDR3 coding sequence is TGCAGCGTTGCTCCCACGCGAGGAGATACGCAGTATTTT.

This clonotype was counted many times. The chain carries TRBV4-2 and TRBJ2-5, with 8 bases matching TRBD2. The CDR3 length is 15 residues. Trimming took 0 bases from V and 3 from J; bases not matched to a gene: 3. Germline V gene data show CDR1 as LGHNA and CDR2 as YNFKEQ. The CDR3: CASSQEPGLEETQYF. CDR3 nucleotide sequence: TGTGCCAGCAGCCAAGAACCGGGACTAGAAGAGACCCAGTACTTC.

This clonotype was observed many times. The J gene is TRBJ2-2, the V gene TRBV27; 12 bases align to TRBD2. After removal of 6 bases from V and 7 bases from J, the junction contained 9 bases not matched to a gene. This CDR3 spans 16 amino acids. In germline, CDR1 is MNHEY, CDR2 SMNVEV (reference sequence). The DNA for the CDR3 is TGTGCCAGCAGCCGAATAGGACTAGCGGGAAGCGGGGAGCTGTTTTTT. Residues: CASSRIGLAGSGELFF.

This clonotype was seen repeatedly, ten times or more. The genes are TRBV28 and TRBJ2-3, with unresolved D. Germline V gives CDR1 MDHEN, CDR2 SYDVKM. V was cut by 6 bases and J by 6 bases, with 7 bases left in between. The CDR3 extends over 11 amino acids. The DNA of the CDR3 is TGTGCCAGCAGGTATATCGATACGCAGTATTTT. Protein sequence: CASRYIDTQYF.

The sample holds many counts of this clonotype. The V gene is TRBV12-3 or TRBV12-4, the J gene TRBJ1-5, with no clear D. Trimming took 6 bases from V and 9 from J, leaving 15 bases between them. The CDR3 contains 13 residues. The CDR3 loop reads CASRSTVSGPQHF. CDR3 sequence (DNA): TGTGCCAGCAGATCAACGGTCTCCGGGCCCCAGCATTTT.

This clonotype was recorded many times. The V and J genes are TRBV4-3 and TRBJ1-4; D is unresolved. The CDR3 has 15 residues. V lost 1 base and J lost 10, with 16 bases in between. Germline V gives CDR1 LGHNA, CDR2 YSLEER. In DNA, the CDR3 is TGCGCCAGCAGCCAAGGTGCGGACGAATTAGGAAAACTGTTTTTT. This codes for CASSQGADELGKLFF.

The sample holds many counts of this clonotype. The chain carries TRBV7-2 and TRBJ1-1, with D perhaps matching TRBD1 (5 bases). From germline, CDR1 is SGHTA and CDR2 FQGNSA. This CDR3 is built from 15 residues. Trimming took off 1 base at V and 9 bases at J, with 18 bases between the two ends. This CDR3 is CASSLVRVQGTKAFF. The DNA for the CDR3 is TGTGCCAGCAGCTTAGTAAGAGTCCAGGGCACGAAAGCTTTCTTT. The whole variable domain, filled in from reference TRBV7-2 and TRBJ1-1, reads GAGVSQSPSNKVTEKGKDVELRCDPISGHTALYWYRQSLGQGLEFLIYFQGNSAPDKSGLPSDRFSAERTGGSVSTLTIQRTQQEDSAVYLCASSLVRVQGTKAFFGQGTRLTVV.

This clonotype was found many times. The chain couples TRBV6-5 to TRBJ1-4, with a possible D match to TRBD1 (5 bases). The CDR3 loop spans 13 amino acids. V lost 11 bases and J 7 bases, leaving 17 bases between the germline ends. CDR1 MNHEY and CDR2 SVGAGI come from the germline V gene. The CDR3 DNA reads as TGTGCCTCCCAGACAGCTGGGATTGAAAAACTGTTTTTT. Its protein is CASQTAGIEKLFF.

This clonotype was found many times. This chain joins TRBV12-3 or TRBV12-4 and TRBJ2-1; the match to TRBD2 covers 7 bases. J lost 6 bases, V lost 3 bases, and 14 bases had no gene match. The CDR3 is 17 amino acids. This CDR3 is CASSLLRVAGSSNEQFF. The CDR3 nucleotides read TGTGCCAGCAGTTTGCTAAGAGTAGCGGGTAGTTCCAATGAGCAGTTCTTC.

This clonotype came up many times. The rearrangement joins TRBV6-1 to TRBJ1-2; perhaps TRBD1 as D (5 bases). Germline V gene lookup returns CDR1 MNHNS and CDR2 SASEGT. With 6 bases removed from V and 2 bases from J, the gap between germline ends came to 10 bases. The CDR3 runs 13 residues. The CDR3 region is CASRLQENYGYTF. CDR3 coding DNA: TGTGCCAGCAGGCTACAGGAGAACTATGGCTACACCTTC.

This clonotype has ten or more counts. The chain carries TRBV12-3 or TRBV12-4 and TRBJ2-3; a possible D gene is TRBD1 (6 bases). V was pared by 3 bases and J by 10 bases, with 17 bases between. This CDR3 is 14 amino acids long. As DNA, the CDR3 is TGTGCCAGCAGTTTCACACGACAGGAACGACCGCAGTATTTT. The encoded protein is CASSFTRQERPQYF.